These 20 T cell receptor beta chains originate from one sample sequenced in a study of T cell repertoires in cytomegalovirus infection. TCRdb passed the reads through MiXCR, listing each CDR3 protein once. The table shows 150,000 or so distinct CDR3 sequences, with under 20% occurring only once. The sample was CD8+ T cells from PBMCs. The receptors come from a human donor in good health (CMV status not recorded). Some clones in this sample may be carry-over from other donors' samples.

The rearrangement joins TRBV6-2 or TRBV6-3 to TRBJ2-1, with D uncertain. The germline V and J ends were trimmed by 2 bases and 8 bases, with 16 bases remaining between them. This CDR3 is built from 15 residues. CDR1 and CDR2 (germline): MNHEY, SVGEGT. This CDR3 is CASSYDVTPTDEQFF. In DNA, the CDR3 is TGTGCCAGCAGTTACGACGTAACTCCGACCGATGAGCAGTTCTTC.

Only a few counts were recorded for this clonotype. J is TRBJ2-7 and V is TRBV28; D call uncertain. Germline CDR1 MDHEN, CDR2 SYDVKM. V shed 3 bases and J shed 4 bases, with 4 bases lying between them. The CDR3 loop spans 11 amino acids. In DNA form, the CDR3 reads TGTGCCAGCAGTTTGAGATACGAGCAGTACTTC. Protein: CASSLRYEQYF.

The chain has TRBV28 and TRBJ2-5; the match to TRBD2 covers 7 bases. Germline lookup yields CDR1 MDHEN and CDR2 SYDVKM. CDR3 length: 14 residues. With V trimmed by 7 bases and J by 6 bases, 11 bases remained unmatched. The CDR3 DNA sequence: TGTGCCAGCAACTTGGGGGAGGGCCCGAAGACCCAGTACTTC. Encoded protein: CASNLGEGPKTQYF.

This clonotype was picked up a small number of times. The chain carries TRBV7-9 and TRBJ2-1; 7 bases agree with TRBD2. With V trimmed by 7 bases and J by 9 bases, 18 bases remained unmatched. This CDR3 spans 16 amino acids. The germline gives CDR1 SEHNR, CDR2 FQNEAQ (reference sequence). Here the CDR3 reads CASTDPGDGRTREQFF. The CDR3 nucleotides read TGTGCCAGCACCGACCCCGGGGACGGGAGGACGCGTGAGCAGTTCTTC. The variable domain in full, completed from reference TRBV7-9 and TRBJ2-1, reads DTGVSQNPRHKITKRGQNVTFRCDPISEHNRLYWYRQTLGQGPEFLTYFQNEAQLEKSRLLSDRFSAERPKGSFSTLEIQRTEQGDSAMYLCASTDPGDGRTREQFFGPGTRLTVL.

This chain connects TRBV7-9 to TRBJ2-1, with D perhaps TRBD2 (5 bases). Looked up from germline, CDR1 is SEHNR and CDR2 is FQNEAQ (reference sequence). V was clipped by 2 bases and J by 8 bases, with 16 bases between them. The CDR3 runs to 15 residues. CDR3: CASSLRRDPRDEQFF. The CDR3 DNA follows: TGTGCCAGCAGCTTAAGACGGGATCCTCGCGATGAGCAGTTCTTC.

To note about this clonotype: Germline is not matched at one junction end, which may reflect a read error. V usage is TRBV20-1 and J usage is TRBJ2-1, with D perhaps TRBD2 (7 bases). The CDR3 extends over 17 amino acids. CDR1 and CDR2 from the germline V gene are DFQATT and SNEGSKA (reference sequence). CDR3 sequence: CSGRDKGGASPLNEQFF. The CDR3 coding sequence is TGCAGTGGTAGAGATAAGGGGGGGGCCTCCCCCCTGAATGAGCAGTTCTTC.

The rearrangement links TRBV27 to TRBJ2-7; 10 positions agree with TRBD1. From germline, CDR1 is MNHEY and CDR2 SMNVEV (reference sequence). V shed 4 bases, J shed 3 bases, and the junction held 6 bases outside the gene matches. This CDR3 spans 15 amino acids. CDR3 residues: CASSSRQGANYEQYF. The DNA of the CDR3 is TGTGCCAGCAGTTCAAGACAGGGGGCGAACTACGAGCAGTACTTC.

The rearrangement uses TRBV27 and TRBJ2-7; the match to TRBD1 covers 7 bases. J gave up 0 bases and V 11 bases, and 7 bases lay outside the gene matches. CDR3 size: 13 residues. CDR1 and CDR2 (germline): MNHEY, SMNVEV (reference sequence). In DNA form, the CDR3 reads TGTGCCTCGTCCCAGGGGGTCTCCTACGAGCAGTACTTC. Translating it yields CASSQGVSYEQYF.

This clonotype has at least ten counts. This sequence joins TRBV7-2 and TRBJ2-7, with 10 bases matching TRBD2. CDR3 length: 15 amino acids. Germline V lookup: CDR1 SGHTA, CDR2 FQGNSA. The J segment lost 6 bases and the V segment lost 5 bases, leaving 10 bases of the junction unmatched. The CDR3 region has the DNA TGTGCCAGCAGCCCCGTTGCTAGCGGGAGTCGCGAGCAGTACTTC. Protein sequence: CASSPVASGSREQYF.

The chain couples TRBV7-2 to TRBJ2-3; no clear D. The CDR3 runs to 12 residues. Germline CDR1 SGHTA, CDR2 FQGNSA. The CDR3 region is CAALRPGDTQYF. CDR3 sequence (DNA): TGTGCGGCCCTTCGGCCCGGCGATACGCAGTATTTT.

This chain joins TRBV20-1 and TRBJ1-2, with TRBD1 identical over 9 bases. The V and J ends lost 5 bases and 8 bases, in that order; junction bases with no gene match: 12. CDR1 and CDR2 from the germline V gene are DFQATT and SNEGSKA (reference sequence). There are 14 residues in the CDR3. This chain's CDR3 is CSALLGTGYEGYTF. In DNA form, the CDR3 reads TGCAGTGCTCTCCTAGGGACAGGGTATGAAGGCTACACCTTC.

This chain links TRBV20-1 with TRBJ2-7; D not certain. Deletions cut 1 base from V and 4 bases from J, with 5 bases between. This CDR3 comprises 11 residues. CDR1 is DFQATT, CDR2 SNEGSKA, per germline (reference sequence). CDR3 residues: CSARGQYEQYF. The CDR3 bases are TGCAGTGCTAGAGGACAATACGAGCAGTACTTC.

This clonotype was seen only a few times. The V and J genes are TRBV28 and TRBJ2-1, with TRBD1 matching 8 bases. Trimming cost V 4 bases and J 5 bases; bases outside gene matches: 7. This CDR3 has 15 amino acids. Germline V gene sequence: CDR1 MDHEN, CDR2 SYDVKM. This chain's CDR3 is CASSYWTGSNNEQFF. CDR3 bases: TGTGCCAGCAGTTACTGGACAGGGTCGAACAATGAGCAGTTCTTC. Full variable domain (remainder filled in from reference TRBV28 and TRBJ2-1): DVKVTQSSRYLVKRTGEKVFLECVQDMDHENMFWYRQDPGLGLRLIYFSYDVKMKEKGDIPEGYSVSREKKERFSLILESASTNQTSMYLCASSYWTGSNNEQFFGPGTRLTVL.

The chain carries TRBV27 and TRBJ1-5; D possibly corresponds to TRBD1 (5 bases). Germline V gene sequence: CDR1 MNHEY, CDR2 SMNVEV (reference sequence). The length of the CDR3 is 16 residues. V lost 4 bases to trimming and J lost 1 base, with 14 bases between them. CDR3 nucleotides: TGTGCCAGCAGTTCGTGGGGGGGATTGAGCAATCAGCCCCAGCATTTT. Encoded protein: CASSSWGGLSNQPQHF.

This clonotype has more than one count but fewer than ten. The chain employs TRBV7-9 and TRBJ2-7; 7 positions match TRBD1. Germline lookup yields CDR1 SEHNR and CDR2 FQNEAQ (reference sequence). J was trimmed by 3 bases and V by 5 bases; bases with no gene match: 7. The CDR3 runs 14 residues. The CDR3 region is CASSLRTGGYEQYF. The CDR3 DNA follows: TGTGCCAGCAGCCTCCGGACAGGCGGCTACGAGCAGTACTTC. Supplemented by reference TRBV7-9 and TRBJ2-7, the full variable domain reads DTGVSQNPRHKITKRGQNVTFRCDPISEHNRLYWYRQTLGQGPEFLTYFQNEAQLEKSRLLSDRFSAERPKGSFSTLEIQRTEQGDSAMYLCASSLRTGGYEQYFGPGTRLTVT.

The chain links TRBV19 to TRBJ2-5; no firm D call. The ends were cut back, 1 base at V and 2 bases at J, with 11 bases in the middle. Germline V CDR1 and CDR2: LNHDA, SQIVND (reference sequence). The CDR3 consists of 15 residues. CDR3 sequence: CASSIGSGRQETQYF. The CDR3 DNA reads TGTGCCAGTAGTATAGGGTCAGGCCGACAAGAGACCCAGTACTTC.

V is TRBV11-2 and J is TRBJ2-2; D perhaps matches TRBD1 (6 bases). Trimming pared 3 bases from V and 6 bases from J, leaving 11 bases between. Germline CDR1 and CDR2: SGHAT and FQNNGV. This CDR3 is built from 14 residues. CDR3 amino acids: CASSLGQKPGELFF. DNA of the CDR3: TGTGCCAGCAGCTTGGGACAAAAACCCGGGGAGCTGTTTTTT.

V gene TRBV28 combines with J gene TRBJ1-1, with D possibly being TRBD1 (5 bases). The CDR3 has 13 amino acids. From germline, CDR1 is MDHEN and CDR2 SYDVKM. V was clipped by 3 bases and J by 4 bases, with 9 bases between them. CDR3 protein: CASSLQGPTEAFF. CDR3 coding DNA: TGTGCCAGCAGTTTGCAGGGCCCCACTGAAGCTTTCTTT.

Many counts were recorded for this clonotype. The V call is TRBV7-8, the J call TRBJ2-7; 7 nucleotides agree with TRBD1. Unmatched junction bases numbered 12, after V lost 5 bases and J lost 5 bases. The CDR3 is 15 amino acids. Germline values: CDR1 SGHVS, CDR2 FQNEAQ. The CDR3 DNA reads TGTGCCAGCAGCCAGGGACAGTCTCCATCTCACGAGCAGTACTTC. Its translation is CASSQGQSPSHEQYF.

As for this clonotype: Mismatch with germline at one junction end may stem from a read error. The V and J genes are TRBV7-9 and TRBJ1-1; 7 nucleotides line up with TRBD1. Germline CDR1 SEHNR, CDR2 FQNEAQ (reference sequence). The CDR3 runs 14 residues. The CDR3 loop reads CASSHAGGNPEAFF. The CDR3 DNA is TGTGCCAGCAGCCACGCAGGGGGGAACCCTGAAGCTTTCTTT.